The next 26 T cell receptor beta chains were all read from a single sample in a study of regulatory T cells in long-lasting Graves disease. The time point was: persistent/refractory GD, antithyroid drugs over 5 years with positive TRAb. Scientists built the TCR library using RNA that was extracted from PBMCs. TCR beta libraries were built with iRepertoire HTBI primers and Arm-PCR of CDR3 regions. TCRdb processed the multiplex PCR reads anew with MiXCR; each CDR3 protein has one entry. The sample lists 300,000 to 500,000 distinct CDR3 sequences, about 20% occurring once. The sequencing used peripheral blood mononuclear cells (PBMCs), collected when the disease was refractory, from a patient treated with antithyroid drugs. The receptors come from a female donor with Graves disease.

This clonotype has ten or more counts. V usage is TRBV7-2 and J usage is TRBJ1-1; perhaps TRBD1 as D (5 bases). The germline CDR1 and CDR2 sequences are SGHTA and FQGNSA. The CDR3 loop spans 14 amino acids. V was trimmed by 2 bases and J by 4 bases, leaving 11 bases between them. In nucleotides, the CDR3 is TGTGCCAGCAGCTTACGTCTTGGGGGCACTGAAGCTTTCTTT. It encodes CASSLRLGGTEAFF.

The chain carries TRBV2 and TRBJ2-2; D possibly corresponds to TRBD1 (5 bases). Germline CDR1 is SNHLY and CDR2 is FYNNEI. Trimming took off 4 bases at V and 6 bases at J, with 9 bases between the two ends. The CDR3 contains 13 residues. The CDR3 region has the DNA TGTGCCAGCAGTGTCTTGGGGCCCGGGGAGCTGTTTTTT. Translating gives CASSVLGPGELFF.

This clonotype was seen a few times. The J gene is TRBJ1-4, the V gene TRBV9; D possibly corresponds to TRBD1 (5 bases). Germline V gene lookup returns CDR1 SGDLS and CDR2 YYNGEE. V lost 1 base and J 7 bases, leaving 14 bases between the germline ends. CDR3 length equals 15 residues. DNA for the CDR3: TGTGCCAGCAGCGTACAGGGATGGGGCGGTGAAAAACTGTTTTTT. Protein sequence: CASSVQGWGGEKLFF.

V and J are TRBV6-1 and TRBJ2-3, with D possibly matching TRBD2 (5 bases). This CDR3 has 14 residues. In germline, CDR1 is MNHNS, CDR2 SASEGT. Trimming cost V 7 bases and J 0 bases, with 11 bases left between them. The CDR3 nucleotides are TGTGCCAGCACCGGCGGAGGAAGCACAGATACGCAGTATTTT. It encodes CASTGGGSTDTQYF.

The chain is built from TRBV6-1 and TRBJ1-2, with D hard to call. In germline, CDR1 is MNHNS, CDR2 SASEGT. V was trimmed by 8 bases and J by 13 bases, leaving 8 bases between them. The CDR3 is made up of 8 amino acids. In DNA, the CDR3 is TGTGCCAGCGAAGGGCGCACCTTC. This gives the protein CASEGRTF.

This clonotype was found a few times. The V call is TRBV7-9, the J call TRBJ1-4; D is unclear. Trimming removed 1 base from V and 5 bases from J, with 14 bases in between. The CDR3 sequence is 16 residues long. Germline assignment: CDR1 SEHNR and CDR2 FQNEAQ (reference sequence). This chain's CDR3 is CASSLGHFAANEKLFF. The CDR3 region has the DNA TGTGCCAGCAGCTTAGGCCATTTTGCCGCGAATGAAAAACTGTTTTTT.

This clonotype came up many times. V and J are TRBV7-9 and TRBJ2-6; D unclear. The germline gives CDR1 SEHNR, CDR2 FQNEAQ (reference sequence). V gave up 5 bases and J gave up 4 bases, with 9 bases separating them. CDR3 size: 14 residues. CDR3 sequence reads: CASSLGRGANVLTF. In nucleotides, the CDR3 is TGTGCCAGCAGCCTAGGACGGGGGGCCAACGTCCTGACTTTC.

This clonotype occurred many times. The CDR3 loop reads CASSLDRTYYEQYF. The DNA of the CDR3 is TGCGCCAGCAGCTTGGACAGGACTTACTACGAGCAGTACTTC. The J gene is TRBJ2-7, the V gene TRBV5-1; D may match TRBD1 or TRBD2 (5 bases each). Germline V CDR1 and CDR2: SGHRS, YFSETQ. This CDR3 is 14 amino acids long. Trimming took 0 bases from V and 3 from J, leaving 10 bases between them.

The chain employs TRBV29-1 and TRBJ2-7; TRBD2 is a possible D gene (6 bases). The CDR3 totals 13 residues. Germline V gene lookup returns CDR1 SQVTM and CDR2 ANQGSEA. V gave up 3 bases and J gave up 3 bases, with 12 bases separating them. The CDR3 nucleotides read TGCAGCGTTGAGGGGACTCAAAGCTACGAGCAGTACTTC. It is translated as CSVEGTQSYEQYF.

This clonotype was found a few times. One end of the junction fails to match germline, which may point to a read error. The CDR3 region is CASRYDSAYCYTF. The CDR3 bases are TGTGCCAGCAGATACGACAGTGCCTATTGCTACACCTTC. The chain has TRBV6-2 or TRBV6-3 and TRBJ1-2, with D maybe TRBD1 (5 bases). This CDR3 is built from 13 residues. Germline CDR1 and CDR2: MNHEY and SVGEGT.

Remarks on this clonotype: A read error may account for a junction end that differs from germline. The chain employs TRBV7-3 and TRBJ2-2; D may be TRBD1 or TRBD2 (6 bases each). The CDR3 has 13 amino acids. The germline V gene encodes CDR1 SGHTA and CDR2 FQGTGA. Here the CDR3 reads CASSLQGTGGLFF. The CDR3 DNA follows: TGTGCCAGCAGCTTACAGGGGACCGGGGGGCTGTTTTTT.

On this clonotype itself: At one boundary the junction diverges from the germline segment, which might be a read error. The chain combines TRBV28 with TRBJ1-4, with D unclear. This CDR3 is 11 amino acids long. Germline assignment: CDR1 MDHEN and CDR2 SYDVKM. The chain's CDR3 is CASSSDEKPFF. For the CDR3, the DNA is TGTGCCAGCAGTTCCGACGAAAAACCGTTTTTT.

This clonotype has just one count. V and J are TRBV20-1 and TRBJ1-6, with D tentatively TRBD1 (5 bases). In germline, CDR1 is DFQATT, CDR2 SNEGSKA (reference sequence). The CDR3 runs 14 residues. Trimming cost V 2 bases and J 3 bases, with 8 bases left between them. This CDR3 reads CSARQGIYNSPLHF. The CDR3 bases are TGCAGTGCTAGACAGGGCATCTATAATTCACCCCTCCACTTT.

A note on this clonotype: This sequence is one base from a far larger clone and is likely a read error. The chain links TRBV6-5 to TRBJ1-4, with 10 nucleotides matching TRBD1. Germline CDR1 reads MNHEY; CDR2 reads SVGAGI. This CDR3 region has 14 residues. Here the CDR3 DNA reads TGTGCCAGCTGTTTTAGGGACAGGGGAGAAAGACTGTTTTTT. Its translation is CASCFRDRGERLFF.

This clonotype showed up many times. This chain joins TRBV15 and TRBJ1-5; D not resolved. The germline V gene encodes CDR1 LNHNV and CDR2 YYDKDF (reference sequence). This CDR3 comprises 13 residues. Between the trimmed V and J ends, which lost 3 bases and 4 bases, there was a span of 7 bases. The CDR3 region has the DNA TGTGCCACCAGCAGGAATACTAATCAGCCCCAGCATTTT. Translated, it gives CATSRNTNQPQHF.

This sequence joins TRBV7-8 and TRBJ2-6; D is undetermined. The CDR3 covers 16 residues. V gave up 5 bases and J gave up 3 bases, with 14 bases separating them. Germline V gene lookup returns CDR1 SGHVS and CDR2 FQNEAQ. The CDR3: CASSQVNKDGANVLTF. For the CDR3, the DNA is TGTGCCAGCAGCCAAGTTAACAAAGATGGGGCCAACGTCCTGACTTTC.

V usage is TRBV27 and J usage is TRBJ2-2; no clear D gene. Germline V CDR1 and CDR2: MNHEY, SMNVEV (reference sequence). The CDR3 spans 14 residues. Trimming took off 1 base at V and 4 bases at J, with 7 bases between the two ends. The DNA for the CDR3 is TGTGCCAGCAGTTTATTTCGGAGCACCGGGGAGCTGTTTTTT. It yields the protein CASSLFRSTGELFF.

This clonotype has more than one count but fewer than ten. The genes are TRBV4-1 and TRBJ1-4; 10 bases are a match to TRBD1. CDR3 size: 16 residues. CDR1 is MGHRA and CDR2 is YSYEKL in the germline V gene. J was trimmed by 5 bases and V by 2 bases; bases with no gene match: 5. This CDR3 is CASSQTPGQGNEKLFF. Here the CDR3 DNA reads TGCGCCAGCAGCCAAACCCCGGGACAGGGGAATGAAAAACTGTTTTTT.

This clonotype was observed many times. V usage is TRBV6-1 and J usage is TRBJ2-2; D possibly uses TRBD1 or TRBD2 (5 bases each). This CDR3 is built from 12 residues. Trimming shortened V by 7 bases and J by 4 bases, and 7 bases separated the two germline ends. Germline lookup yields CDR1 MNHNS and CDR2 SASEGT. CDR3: CASTGPTGELFF. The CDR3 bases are TGTGCCAGCACGGGGCCCACCGGGGAGCTGTTTTTT.

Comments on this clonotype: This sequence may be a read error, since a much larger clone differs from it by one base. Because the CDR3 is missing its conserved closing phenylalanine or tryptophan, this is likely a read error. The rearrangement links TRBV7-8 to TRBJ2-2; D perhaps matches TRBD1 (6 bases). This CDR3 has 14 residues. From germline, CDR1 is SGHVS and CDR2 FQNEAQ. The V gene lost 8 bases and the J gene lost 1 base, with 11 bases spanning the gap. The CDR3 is CASQGHRNTGELFS. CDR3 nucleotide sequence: TGTGCCAGCCAGGGACACAGGAACACCGGGGAGCTGTTTTCT.

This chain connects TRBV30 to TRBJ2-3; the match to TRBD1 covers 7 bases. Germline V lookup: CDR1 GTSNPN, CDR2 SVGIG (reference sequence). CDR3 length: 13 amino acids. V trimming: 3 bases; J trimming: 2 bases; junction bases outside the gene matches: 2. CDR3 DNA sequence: TGTGCCTGGAGGGGACAGTACACAGATACGCAGTATTTT. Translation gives CAWRGQYTDTQYF.

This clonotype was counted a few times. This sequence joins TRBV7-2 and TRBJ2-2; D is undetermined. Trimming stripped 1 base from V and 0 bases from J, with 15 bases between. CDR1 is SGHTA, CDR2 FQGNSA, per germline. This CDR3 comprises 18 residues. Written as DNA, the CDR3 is TGTGCCAGCAGCTTAGTTGGACGTGGCGGAGCGAACACCGGGGAGCTGTTTTTT. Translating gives CASSLVGRGGANTGELFF.

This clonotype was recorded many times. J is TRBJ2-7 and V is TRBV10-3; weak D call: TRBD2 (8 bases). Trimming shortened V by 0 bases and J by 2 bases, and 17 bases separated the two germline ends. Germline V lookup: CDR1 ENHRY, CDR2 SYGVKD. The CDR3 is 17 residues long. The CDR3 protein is CAISESRGLAGAYEQYF. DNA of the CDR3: TGTGCCATCAGTGAGTCAAGGGGGCTAGCGGGTGCCTACGAGCAGTACTTC.

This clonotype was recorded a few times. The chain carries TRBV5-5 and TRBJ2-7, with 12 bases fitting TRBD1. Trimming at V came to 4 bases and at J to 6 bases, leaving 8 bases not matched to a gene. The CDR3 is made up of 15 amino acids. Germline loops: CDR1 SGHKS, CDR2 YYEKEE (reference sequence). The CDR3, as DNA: TGTGCCAGCAGCAAAGCCGGGACAGGGGGCTCCGAGCAGTACTTC. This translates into CASSKAGTGGSEQYF.

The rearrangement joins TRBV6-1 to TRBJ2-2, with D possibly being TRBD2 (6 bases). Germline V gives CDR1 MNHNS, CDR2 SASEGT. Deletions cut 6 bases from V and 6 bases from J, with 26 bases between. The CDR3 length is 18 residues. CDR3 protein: CASSTLRRAAIVAGELFF. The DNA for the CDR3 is TGTGCCAGCAGCACCCTCCGGAGGGCGGCGATAGTCGCCGGGGAGCTGTTTTTT.

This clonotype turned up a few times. This CDR3 is CSASGTGATEAFF. The CDR3, as DNA: TGCAGTGCTTCCGGGACAGGGGCCACTGAAGCTTTCTTT. J is TRBJ1-1 and V is TRBV20-1; TRBD1 aligns across 10 bases. The CDR3 runs 13 residues. Unmatched junction bases numbered 4, after V lost 5 bases and J lost 4 bases. Looked up from germline, CDR1 is DFQATT and CDR2 is SNEGSKA (reference sequence).